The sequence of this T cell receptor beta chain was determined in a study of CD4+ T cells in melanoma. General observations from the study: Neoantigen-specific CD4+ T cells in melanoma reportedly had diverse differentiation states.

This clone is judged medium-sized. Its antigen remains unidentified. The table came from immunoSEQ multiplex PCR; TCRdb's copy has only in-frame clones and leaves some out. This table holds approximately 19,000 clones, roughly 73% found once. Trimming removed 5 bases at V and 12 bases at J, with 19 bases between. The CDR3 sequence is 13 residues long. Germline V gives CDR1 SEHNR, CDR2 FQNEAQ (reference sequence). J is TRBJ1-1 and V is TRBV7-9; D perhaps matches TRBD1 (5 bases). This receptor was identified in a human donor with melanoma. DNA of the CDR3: TGTGCCAGCAGCCCTGGGGCAGCTCCTGGGACTTTCTTT. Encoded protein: CASSPGAAPGTFF.